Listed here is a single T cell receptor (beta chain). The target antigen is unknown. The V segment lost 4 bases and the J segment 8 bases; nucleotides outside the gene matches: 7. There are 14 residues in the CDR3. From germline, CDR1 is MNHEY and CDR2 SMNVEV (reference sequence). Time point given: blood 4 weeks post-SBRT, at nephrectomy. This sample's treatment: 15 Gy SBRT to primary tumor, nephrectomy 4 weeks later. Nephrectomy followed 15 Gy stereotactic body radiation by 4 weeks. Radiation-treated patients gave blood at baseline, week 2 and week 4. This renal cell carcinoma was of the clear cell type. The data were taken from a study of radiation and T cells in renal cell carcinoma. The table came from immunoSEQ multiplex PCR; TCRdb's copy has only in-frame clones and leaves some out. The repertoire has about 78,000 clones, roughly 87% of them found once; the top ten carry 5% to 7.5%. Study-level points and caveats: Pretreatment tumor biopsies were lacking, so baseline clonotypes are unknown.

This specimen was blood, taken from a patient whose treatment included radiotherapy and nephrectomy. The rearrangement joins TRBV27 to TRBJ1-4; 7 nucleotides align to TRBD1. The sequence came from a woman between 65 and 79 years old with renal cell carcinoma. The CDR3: CASSWGQGVEKLFF. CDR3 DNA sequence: TGTGCCAGCAGTTGGGGCCAGGGGGTGGAAAAACTGTTTTTT.